This TCR beta chain was identified during a study of blood T cell repertoires in COVID-19. On the study more broadly: Whether acute or convalescent, the COVID-19 samples came from the United States, Italy and Spain. The analysed material was cDNA or gDNA that came from T cells, B-cell-depleted T cells, or PBMCs.

In the original workflow: Reference gene primer amplification yielded estimated nucleated cell counts. Measured with immunoSEQ multiplex PCR; TCRdb has only the in-frame clones, and not every one. Clone size and the V and J calls come from that table; the DNA yielded D and trimming. The sample carries some 150,000 clones, roughly four fifths recorded once. Trimming removed 6 bases from V and 7 bases from J; junction bases left unmatched: 8. The CDR3 covers 14 residues. Germline V CDR1 and CDR2: MNHEY, SVGAGI. The rearrangement links TRBV6-5 to TRBJ1-2; 10 nucleotides match TRBD1. The sequencing input was peripheral blood. This receptor was obtained from an elderly woman with active or convalescent COVID-19. CDR3 amino acids: CASRTDRGLSGYTF. The CDR3 DNA follows: TGTGCCAGCAGGACAGACAGGGGGCTAAGTGGCTACACCTTC.